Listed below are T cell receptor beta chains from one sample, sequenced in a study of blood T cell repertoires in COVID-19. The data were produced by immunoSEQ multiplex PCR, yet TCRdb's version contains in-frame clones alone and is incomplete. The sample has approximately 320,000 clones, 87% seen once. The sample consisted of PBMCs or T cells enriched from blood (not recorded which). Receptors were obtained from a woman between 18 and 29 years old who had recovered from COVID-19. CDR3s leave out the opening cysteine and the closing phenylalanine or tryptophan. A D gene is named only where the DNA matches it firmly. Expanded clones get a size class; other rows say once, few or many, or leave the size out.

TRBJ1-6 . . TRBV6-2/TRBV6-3 ASSTMSSYNSPLH
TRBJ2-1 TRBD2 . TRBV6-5 ASSKGLAGGTEQF
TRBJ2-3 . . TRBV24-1 ATSLSGAPLLTDTQY
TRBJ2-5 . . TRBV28 ASSTPAGPGQETQY
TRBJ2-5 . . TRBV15 ATSRDLTGQETQY
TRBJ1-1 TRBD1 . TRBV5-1 ASSSPGDRGSLNTEAF
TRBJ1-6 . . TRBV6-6 ASSYPTSGYNSPLH
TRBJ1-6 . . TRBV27 ASSLLQAIDNSPLH
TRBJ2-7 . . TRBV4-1 ASSQDFRYEQY
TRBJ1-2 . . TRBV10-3 AISESINPNGYT
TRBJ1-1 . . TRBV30 AWSVGQGTSTEAF
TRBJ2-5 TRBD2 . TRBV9 ASSVSGGSNWETQY
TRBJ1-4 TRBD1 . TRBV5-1 ASSFGQGTNEKLF
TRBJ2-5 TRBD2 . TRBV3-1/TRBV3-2 ASSRRLAGEETQY
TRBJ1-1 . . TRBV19 ASSLYPPGRGTNTEAF
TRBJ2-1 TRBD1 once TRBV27 ASSLSFGTGAYNEQF
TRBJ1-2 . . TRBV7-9 ASSFSLLNGYT
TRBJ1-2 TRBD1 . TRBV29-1 SVQTGVRYGYT
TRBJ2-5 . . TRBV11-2 ASRSGVQETQY
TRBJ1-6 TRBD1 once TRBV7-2 ASSLVQGAVSPLH
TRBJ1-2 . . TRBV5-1 ASSWGTSLRGDYGYT
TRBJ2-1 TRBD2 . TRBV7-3 ASSETSGFYNEQF
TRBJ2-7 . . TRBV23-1 ASRWTETYEQY
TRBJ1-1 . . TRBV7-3 ASATRGKELVTEAF
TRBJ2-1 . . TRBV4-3 ASSQDSRAGLAQEQF
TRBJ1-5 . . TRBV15 ATSDQGHDQPQH
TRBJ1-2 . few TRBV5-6 ASSLIGGINYGYT
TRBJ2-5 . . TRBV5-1 ASSLGSQGSGETQY
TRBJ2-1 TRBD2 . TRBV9 ASSVAGLAYNEQF
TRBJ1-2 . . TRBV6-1 ASSESRGGRGYT
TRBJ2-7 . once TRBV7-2 ASSLNGVSYEQY
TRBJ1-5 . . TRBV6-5 ASRERSLQPQH
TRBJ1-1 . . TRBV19 ASSSSLNTEAF
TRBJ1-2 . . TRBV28 ASRPLGRANYGYT
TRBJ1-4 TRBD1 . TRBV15 ATSRGGQKNEKLF
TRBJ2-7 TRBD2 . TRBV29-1 SGGGRASGNEQY
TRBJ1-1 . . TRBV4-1 ATGGEGTEAF
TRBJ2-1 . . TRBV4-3 ASSQDTRGSVGNNEQF
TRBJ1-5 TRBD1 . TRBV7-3 ASSLRGQGDSNQPQH
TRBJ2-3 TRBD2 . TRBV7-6 ASSLVAGGSYLSTDTQY
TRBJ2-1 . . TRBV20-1 SASWPRQYNEQF